One sample yielded the 20 T cell receptor beta chains listed below, sequenced in a study of blood T cells in healthy people across ages. Primers used in a second PCR of about 6 to 11 cycles were a sample-barcoded 5' primer and a J-beta primer mix. TCRdb itself ran the 5' RACE reads through MiXCR, one entry per CDR3 protein. Here the sample spans about 1.7 million distinct CDR3 sequences, 28% being singletons. Sequenced material: blood. These receptors all come from a woman in her thirties in good health.

This clonotype was seen repeatedly, ten times or more. This chain uses TRBV7-2 with TRBJ2-7, with D hard to call. The CDR3 has 15 amino acids. Germline values: CDR1 SGHTA, CDR2 FQGNSA. The ends were cut back, 2 bases at V and 5 bases at J, with 16 bases in the middle. The CDR3 region has the DNA TGTGCCAGCAGCTTATCCTCCCGACCCGAGGACGAGCAGTACTTC. Translating gives CASSLSSRPEDEQYF.

The chain carries TRBV20-1 and TRBJ1-4, with D tentatively TRBD1 (5 bases). V was cut by 5 bases and J by 8 bases, with 15 bases left in between. CDR1 DFQATT and CDR2 SNEGSKA come from the germline V gene (reference sequence). The CDR3 length is 13 residues. CDR3 in DNA: TGCAGTGCTCTTCGGGGGGGATTGGAAAAACTGTTTTTT. Amino acids: CSALRGGLEKLFF.

This chain connects TRBV12-3 or TRBV12-4 to TRBJ1-2; possible D gene TRBD1, 5 bases. Trimming cost V 7 bases and J 8 bases, with 20 bases left between them. The length of the CDR3 is 14 residues. The CDR3 reads CASISGGQGVGYTF. In DNA form, the CDR3 reads TGTGCCAGCATCTCAGGAGGGCAGGGCGTCGGCTACACCTTC.

V and J are TRBV7-2 and TRBJ2-1; D is undetermined. Germline V gene sequence: CDR1 SGHTA, CDR2 FQGNSA. This CDR3 has 13 amino acids. Trimming pared 2 bases from V and 7 bases from J, leaving 9 bases between. This chain's CDR3 is CASSLMPENEQFF. The CDR3 region has the DNA TGTGCCAGCAGCTTAATGCCGGAAAATGAGCAGTTCTTC.

This clonotype was counted ten times or more. This chain links TRBV20-1 with TRBJ2-1, with TRBD2 as a possible D gene (6 bases). Between the trimmed V and J ends, which lost 6 bases and 4 bases, there was a span of 16 bases. The CDR3 is 14 amino acids. The germline gives CDR1 DFQATT, CDR2 SNEGSKA (reference sequence). In DNA, the CDR3 is TGCAGTGCGGCGGGACTTCTGCAGTACAATGAGCAGTTCTTC. It is translated as CSAAGLLQYNEQFF.

The chain combines TRBV20-1 with TRBJ1-1, with 8 bases matching TRBD1. V shed 6 bases, J shed 3 bases, and the junction held 9 bases outside the gene matches. CDR1 DFQATT and CDR2 SNEGSKA come from the germline V gene (reference sequence). The CDR3 runs 14 residues. Here the CDR3 reads CSAGTGPRDTEAFF. The DNA of the CDR3 is TGCAGTGCCGGGACAGGCCCGAGGGACACTGAAGCTTTCTTT.

Note on this clonotype: A much larger clone lies one base from this, so it may be a read error. This rearrangement joins TRBV6-2 or TRBV6-3 to TRBJ2-4, with D possibly being TRBD2 (6 bases). From germline, CDR1 is MNHEY and CDR2 SVGEGT. The CDR3 is made up of 14 amino acids. Between the trimmed V and J ends, which lost 4 bases and 13 bases, there was a span of 20 bases. The CDR3, as DNA: TGTGCCAGCAGTTTTAGTCTAGCGAGCAATGAGCAGTACTTC. It specifies CASSFSLASNEQYF.

This clonotype was found a few times. The chain employs TRBV5-1 and TRBJ1-1; TRBD1 matches at 7 bases. The germline V gene has CDR1 SGHRS and CDR2 YFSETQ. The CDR3 sequence is 14 residues long. J gave up 5 bases and V 1 base, and 5 bases lay outside the gene matches. CDR3 sequence reads: CASSLKGAITEAFF. The CDR3 DNA reads as TGCGCCAGCAGCTTGAAGGGGGCGATTACTGAAGCTTTCTTT.

This chain uses TRBV5-1 with TRBJ1-1; possible D gene TRBD1, 5 bases. The V gene lost 0 bases and the J gene lost 5 bases, with 14 bases spanning the gap. There are 15 residues in the CDR3. Germline V gives CDR1 SGHRS, CDR2 YFSETQ. The CDR3 sequence is CASSLDGAWGTEAFF. The CDR3 nucleotides read TGCGCCAGCAGCTTGGATGGGGCCTGGGGTACTGAAGCTTTCTTT.

This clonotype was counted a few times. This chain links TRBV12-3 or TRBV12-4 with TRBJ1-1; 9 bases match TRBD1. The CDR3 length is 15 residues. V lost 4 bases, J lost 2 bases, and 5 bases stayed unmatched. The CDR3 DNA follows: TGTGCCAGCAGTTCAAACAGGGGGCTAAACACTGAAGCTTTCTTT. This translates into CASSSNRGLNTEAFF.

This clonotype was seen at least ten times. This rearrangement joins TRBV12-3 or TRBV12-4 to TRBJ2-1, with D unclear. V shed 8 bases and J shed 5 bases, with 16 bases lying between them. The CDR3 length is 14 residues. As DNA, the CDR3 is TGTGCCAGCGAGATCGGAACCGCAAACAATGAGCAGTTCTTC. Protein sequence: CASEIGTANNEQFF.

This clonotype was picked up a small number of times. This chain uses TRBV24-1 with TRBJ2-1; 7 bases are shared with TRBD1. Looked up from germline, CDR1 is KGHDR and CDR2 is SFDVKD. V gave up 2 bases and J gave up 6 bases; unmatched junction bases: 9. This CDR3 spans 16 amino acids. As DNA, the CDR3 is TGTGCCACCAGTGATTCACAAGGGGGCGTTGGCAATGAGCAGTTCTTC. It is translated as CATSDSQGGVGNEQFF.

This clonotype was detected a few times. V gene TRBV5-1 combines with J gene TRBJ2-1; D is perhaps TRBD1 (6 bases). In germline, CDR1 is SGHRS, CDR2 YFSETQ. The CDR3 totals 14 residues. V was clipped by 2 bases and J by 5 bases, with 11 bases between them. CDR3 nucleotide sequence: TGCGCCAGCAGCTTACAGGGCCTAGACAATGAGCAGTTCTTC. This sequence encodes CASSLQGLDNEQFF.

Worth noting for this clonotype: A clone one base away is much larger, so this may be a read error. J is TRBJ2-7 and V is TRBV10-3, with D unclear. The CDR3 extends over 12 amino acids. With 10 bases removed from V and 3 bases from J, the gap between germline ends came to 13 bases. Germline CDR1 is ENHRY and CDR2 is SYGVKD. CDR3 in DNA: TGTGCCACCAGACACATCGACTACGAGCAGTACTTC. Its protein is CATRHIDYEQYF.

V usage is TRBV6-5 and J usage is TRBJ2-3, with no clear D. Germline V gene data show CDR1 as MNHEY and CDR2 as SVGAGI. CDR3 length: 11 residues. Trimming removed 8 bases from V and 7 bases from J, with 10 bases in between. The CDR3 nucleotides read TGTGCCAGCTACATGGGGAATACGCAGTATTTT. It translates to CASYMGNTQYF.

The chain combines TRBV12-3 or TRBV12-4 with TRBJ1-5; no clear D. The CDR3 has 17 residues. V lost 2 bases, J lost 2 bases, and 16 bases lay in between. Written as DNA, the CDR3 is TGTGCCAGCAGTTTACTGTTCGGTAGTGGTGGCAATCAGCCCCAGCATTTT. Its protein is CASSLLFGSGGNQPQHF.

On this clonotype: One junction end disagrees with the germline gene, perhaps due to a read error. The rearrangement uses TRBV28 and TRBJ1-2; the D gene is possibly TRBD1 (5 bases). CDR1 is MDHEN and CDR2 is SYDVKM in the germline V gene. The CDR3 has 14 amino acids. The CDR3 DNA follows: TGTGCCAGCAGGTTATCGGCAGGGATAGGTGGCTACACCTTC. Translated: CASRLSAGIGGYTF.

This chain links TRBV29-1 with TRBJ2-1, with D perhaps TRBD2 (5 bases). Trimming cost V 4 bases and J 0 bases, with 16 bases left between them. The germline V gene has CDR1 SQVTM and CDR2 ANQGSEA. There are 16 residues in the CDR3. The CDR3 here is CSVASGKGSSYNEQFF. The CDR3 DNA reads TGCAGCGTTGCGTCGGGTAAAGGGAGCTCCTACAATGAGCAGTTCTTC.

This clonotype has just a few counts. The CDR3, as DNA: TGTGCCAGCAGTGGCCGGGACAGGGGGCGAAGCTATGGCTACACCTTC. Protein product: CASSGRDRGRSYGYTF. J is TRBJ1-2 and V is TRBV6-1, with TRBD1 matching over 12 bases. With V trimmed by 4 bases and J by 4 bases, 7 bases remained unmatched. Germline CDR1 MNHNS, CDR2 SASEGT. This CDR3 has 16 residues.

In this sample, this clonotype turned up many times. The gene calls are TRBV12-3 or TRBV12-4 and TRBJ1-5; 8 positions agree with TRBD1. V trimming: 6 bases; J trimming: 5 bases; junction bases outside the gene matches: 9. There are 15 residues in the CDR3. CDR3 amino acids: CASSPGQGGYQPQHF. The CDR3 DNA follows: TGTGCCAGCAGCCCCGGACAGGGTGGGTATCAGCCCCAGCATTTT.